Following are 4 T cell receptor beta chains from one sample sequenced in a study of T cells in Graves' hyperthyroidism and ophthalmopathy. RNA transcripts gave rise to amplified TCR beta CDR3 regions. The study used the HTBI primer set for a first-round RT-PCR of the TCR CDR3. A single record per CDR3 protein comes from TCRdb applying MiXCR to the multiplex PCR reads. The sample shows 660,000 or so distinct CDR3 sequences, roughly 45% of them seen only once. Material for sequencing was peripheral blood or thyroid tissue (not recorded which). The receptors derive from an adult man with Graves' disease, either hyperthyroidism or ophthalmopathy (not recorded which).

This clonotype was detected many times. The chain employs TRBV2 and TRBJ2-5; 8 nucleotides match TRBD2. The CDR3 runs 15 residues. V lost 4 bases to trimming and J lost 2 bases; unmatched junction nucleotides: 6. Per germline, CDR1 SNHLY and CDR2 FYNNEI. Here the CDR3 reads CASSVSRGEQETQYF. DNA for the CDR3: TGTGCCAGCAGTGTCTCGCGGGGGGAACAAGAGACCCAGTACTTC.

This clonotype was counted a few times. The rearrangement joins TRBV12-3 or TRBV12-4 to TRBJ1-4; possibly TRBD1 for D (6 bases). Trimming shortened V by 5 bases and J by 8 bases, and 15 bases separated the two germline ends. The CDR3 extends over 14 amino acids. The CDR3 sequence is CASSPRTEQEKLFF. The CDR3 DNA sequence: TGTGCCAGCAGTCCGCGGACAGAGCAAGAAAAACTGTTTTTT.

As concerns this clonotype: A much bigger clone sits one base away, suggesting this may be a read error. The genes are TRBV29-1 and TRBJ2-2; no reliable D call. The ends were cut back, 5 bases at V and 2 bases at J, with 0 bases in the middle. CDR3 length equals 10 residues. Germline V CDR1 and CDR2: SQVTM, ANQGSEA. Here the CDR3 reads CSVNTGELFF. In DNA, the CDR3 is TGCAGCGTTAACACCGGGGAGCTGTTTTTT.

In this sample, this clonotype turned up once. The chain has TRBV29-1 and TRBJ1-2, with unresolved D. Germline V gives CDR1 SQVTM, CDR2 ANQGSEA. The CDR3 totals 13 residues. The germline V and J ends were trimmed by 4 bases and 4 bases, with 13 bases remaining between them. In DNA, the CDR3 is TGCAGCGTTGGAGAAAGGACTGCCTATGGCTACACCTTC. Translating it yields CSVGERTAYGYTF.